This TCR beta chain was sequenced in a study of blood T cells in healthy people across ages. Sample donors were healthy Caucasian individuals that came from Russia, aged roughly 6 to 100. A J-beta primer mix and a sample-barcoded 5' primer were used in a second PCR of roughly 7 to 12 cycles. TCRdb reprocessed the 5' RACE reads via MiXCR and lists one record per CDR3 protein. The table shows 600,000 or so distinct CDR3 sequences, with about 30% occurring only once. Worth noting for this clonotype: Its target is unknown.

Whole-study results and caveats: Naive and antigen-experienced cells were not separated, limiting conclusive comparison.

The V and J ends lost 4 bases and 3 bases, in that order; junction bases with no gene match: 3. The V gene's germline CDR1 is MGHRA and CDR2 YSYEKL. The CDR3 sequence is 14 residues long. The sequence derives from an elderly woman in good health. This chain links TRBV4-1 with TRBJ1-1; 9 positions match TRBD1. The sequenced sample was blood. CDR3 region: CASSPDRGYTEAFF. The CDR3 region has the DNA TGCGCCAGCAGCCCGGACAGGGGCTACACTGAAGCTTTCTTT.